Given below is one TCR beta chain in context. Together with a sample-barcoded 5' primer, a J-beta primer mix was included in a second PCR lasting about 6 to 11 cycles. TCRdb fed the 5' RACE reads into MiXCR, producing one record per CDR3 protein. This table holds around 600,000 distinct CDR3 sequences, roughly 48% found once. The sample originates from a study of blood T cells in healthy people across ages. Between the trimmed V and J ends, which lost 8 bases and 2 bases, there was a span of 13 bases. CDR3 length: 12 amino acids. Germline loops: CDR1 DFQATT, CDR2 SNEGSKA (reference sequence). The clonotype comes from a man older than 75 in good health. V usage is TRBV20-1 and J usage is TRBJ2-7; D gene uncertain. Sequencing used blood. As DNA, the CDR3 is TGCAGTCGGCCCCTAGTACCCTACGAGCAGTACTTC. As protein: CSRPLVPYEQYF.